The T cell receptor beta chain described here comes from a study of blood T cell repertoires in COVID-19. The junction had 8 bases not matched to a gene; V was cut back by 6 bases and J by 0 bases. Germline values: CDR1 SGHVS, CDR2 FQNEAQ. This CDR3 spans 16 amino acids. This clone occurred a few times. The assay was immunoSEQ multiplex PCR, and TCRdb's table has in-frame clones only and misses some. The sample lists approximately 50,000 clones, over 80% occurring once. Sequencing was performed on peripheral blood. The source of this sequence is a human donor in a cohort sampled during active COVID-19. The rearrangement links TRBV7-8 to TRBJ2-1; 7 positions agree with TRBD1. The CDR3 spells CASRPGQRSSYNEQFF. The CDR3 DNA sequence: TGTGCCAGCAGGCCGGGACAGCGTAGCTCCTACAATGAGCAGTTCTTC. Looking up the rest from reference TRBV7-8 and TRBJ2-1 gives the full variable domain: GAGVSQSPRYKVAKRGQDVALRCDPISGHVSLFWYQQALGQGPEFLTYFQNEAQLDKSGLPSDRFFAERPEGSVSTLKIQRTQQEDSAVYLCASRPGQRSSYNEQFFGPGTRLTVL.